This T cell receptor (beta chain) is from a study of technical replicates of blood from a few donors. This clone was counted once. The CDR3 is made up of 14 amino acids. The germline CDR1 and CDR2 sequences are KGHSY and FQNENV. Deletions cut 2 bases from V and 6 bases from J, with 11 bases between. The table came from immunoSEQ multiplex PCR; TCRdb's copy has only in-frame clones and leaves some out. The sample contains fewer than 95,000 clones, 85% to 95% of which appear only once. Specimen: T cells isolated from PBMCs. This receptor was identified in a human donor in good health. This chain links TRBV16 with TRBJ1-5; D gene uncertain. The CDR3 spells CASSQGSRLQPQHF. The CDR3 bases are TGTGCCAGCAGCCAAGGTTCGAGGCTTCAGCCCCAGCATTTT.